The 15 T cell receptor beta chains below all came from one sample that was sequenced in a study of T cells in Graves' hyperthyroidism and ophthalmopathy. Using RNA transcripts as the source, TCR beta CDR3 regions were amplified. TCR CDR3 regions were first amplified by RT-PCR with HTBI primers. TCRdb itself ran the multiplex PCR reads through MiXCR, one entry per CDR3 protein. The sample contains roughly 520,000 distinct CDR3 sequences, around 22% of which appear only once. The sequencing input was blood. The origin of the receptors is a woman in her twenties or thirties with Graves' ophthalmopathy.

This clonotype was seen ten or more times. The CDR3, as DNA: TGTGCCAGCAGTAGGCAGGGCAATCAGCCCCAGCATTTT. Protein: CASSRQGNQPQHF. The V gene is TRBV6-2 or TRBV6-3, the J gene TRBJ1-5; unclear D gene. The V and J ends lost 5 bases and 2 bases respectively, with 7 bases between them. The CDR3 has 13 amino acids. Germline lookup yields CDR1 MNHEY and CDR2 SVGEGT.

This clonotype appeared many times. V usage is TRBV6-1 and J usage is TRBJ2-5; TRBD2 agrees at 9 bases. V lost 2 bases and J lost 2; bases outside the gene matches: 6. The germline V gene has CDR1 MNHNS and CDR2 SASEGT. The CDR3 totals 16 residues. CDR3 sequence: CASSEPLAGRQETQYF. CDR3 sequence (DNA): TGTGCCAGCAGTGAACCCCTAGCGGGGAGACAAGAGACCCAGTACTTC.

This clonotype came up a few times. The J gene is TRBJ2-1, the V gene TRBV2; D may be TRBD2 (5 bases). Deletions cut 3 bases from V and 0 bases from J, with 9 bases between. This CDR3 contains 15 residues. Germline lookup yields CDR1 SNHLY and CDR2 FYNNEI. The CDR3, as DNA: TGTGCCAGCAGTGATTGGGAGAGCTCCTACAATGAGCAGTTCTTC. Protein: CASSDWESSYNEQFF.

This clonotype showed up many times. The chain employs TRBV30 and TRBJ1-3; 7 nucleotides match TRBD1. CDR3 length: 13 amino acids. V was clipped by 4 bases and J by 8 bases; unmatched bases: 8. Germline V gene data show CDR1 as GTSNPN and CDR2 as SVGIG (reference sequence). Written as DNA, the CDR3 is TGTGCCTGGAATGCAGGGGGTGAGGACACCATATATTTT. Its protein is CAWNAGGEDTIYF. Looking up the rest from reference TRBV30 and TRBJ1-3 gives the full variable domain: SQTIHQWPATLVQPVGSPLSLECTVEGTSNPNLYWYRQAAGRGLQLLFYSVGIGQISSEVPQNLSASRPQDRQFILSSKKLLLSDSGFYLCAWNAGGEDTIYFGEGSWLTVV.

This clonotype was seen a few times. The J gene is TRBJ1-3, the V gene TRBV6-5; D is unclear. The CDR3 loop spans 15 amino acids. Germline values: CDR1 MNHEY, CDR2 SVGAGI. The ends were cut back, 0 bases at V and 1 base at J, with 7 bases in the middle. The CDR3 protein is CASSYSTASGNTIYF. The CDR3 DNA reads as TGTGCCAGCAGTTACTCAACAGCATCTGGAAACACCATATATTTT.

This clonotype was seen ten or more times. This chain links TRBV13 with TRBJ2-5; TRBD1 matches 9 bases. This CDR3 has 15 amino acids. Per germline, CDR1 PRHDT and CDR2 FYEKMQ (reference sequence). Trimming cost V 4 bases and J 0 bases; bases outside gene matches: 3. For the CDR3, the DNA is TGTGCCAGCAGCTCTCGACAGGGGGACCAAGAGACCCAGTACTTC. Encoded protein: CASSSRQGDQETQYF.

Concerning this clonotype: One end of the junction varies from germline; a read error may be responsible. The V gene is TRBV10-3, the J gene TRBJ1-2, with a weak D call TRBD1 (5 bases). The CDR3 runs 13 residues. Looked up from germline, CDR1 is ENHRY and CDR2 is SYGVKD. CDR3 nucleotide sequence: TGTGCCGTAAAAGGGACTTCTAATTATGGCTACACCTTC. This encodes CAVKGTSNYGYTF.

This clonotype was counted a few times. The rearrangement joins TRBV20-1 to TRBJ2-5; possibly TRBD1 for D (6 bases). Germline CDR1 is DFQATT and CDR2 is SNEGSKA (reference sequence). V dropped 3 bases and J dropped 3 bases, with 20 bases sitting between them. The CDR3 extends over 16 amino acids. The CDR3 DNA follows: TGCAGTGCTAGCAGGGGCCCGACAAGCAACAAAGAGACCCAGTACTTC. Its translation: CSASRGPTSNKETQYF.

The chain couples TRBV28 to TRBJ1-1, with no clear D. The germline CDR1 and CDR2 sequences are MDHEN and SYDVKM. V lost 3 bases and J 1 base, leaving 9 bases between the germline ends. This CDR3 comprises 14 residues. The CDR3 coding sequence is TGTGCCAGCAGTTTCCGCACAACGAACACTGAAGCTTTCTTT. This sequence encodes CASSFRTTNTEAFF.

The rearrangement joins TRBV6-5 to TRBJ2-3; D is ambiguous. V lost 4 bases and J lost 6, with 2 bases in between. There are 10 residues in the CDR3. Germline CDR1 MNHEY, CDR2 SVGAGI. The CDR3 loop reads CASSFDTQYF. The CDR3 DNA follows: TGTGCCAGCAGTTTTGATACGCAGTATTTT.

The chain has TRBV5-6 and TRBJ2-2; TRBD1 matches 9 bases. Trimming took 1 base from V and 3 from J; bases not matched to a gene: 4. Germline loops: CDR1 SGHDT, CDR2 YYEEEE. The CDR3 has 16 amino acids. CDR3 sequence reads: CASSLSQGAYTGELFF. As DNA, the CDR3 is TGTGCCAGCAGCTTGTCACAGGGGGCATACACCGGGGAGCTGTTTTTT.

This clonotype turned up a few times. Possible read error: a much larger clone is one base away. The chain links TRBV14 to TRBJ2-2; no clear D gene. Germline V gene lookup returns CDR1 SGHDN and CDR2 FVKESK. This CDR3 comprises 16 residues. Trimming left V 1 base short and J 1 base short, with 10 bases between. This CDR3 reads CASSQVWARNTGELFF. The DNA of the CDR3 is TGTGCCAGCAGCCAAGTTTGGGCACGGAACACCGGGGAGCTGTTTTTT. Based on the CDR3 plus reference TRBV14 and TRBJ2-2, the full variable domain is EAGVTQFPSHSVIEKGQTVTLRCDPISGHDNLYWYRRVMGKEIKFLLHFVKESKQDESGMPNNRFLAERTGGTYSTLKVQPAELEDSGVYFCASSQVWARNTGELFFGEGSRLTVL.

This clonotype was seen a handful of times. V is TRBV20-1 and J is TRBJ2-7; 9 bases are shared with TRBD1. The germline V gene encodes CDR1 DFQATT and CDR2 SNEGSKA (reference sequence). J was trimmed by 0 bases and V by 3 bases; bases with no gene match: 9. This CDR3 has 16 amino acids. For the CDR3, the DNA is TGCAGTGCTAGTCCGGGACAGGGAGATAGCTCCTACGAGCAGTACTTC. Amino acid sequence: CSASPGQGDSSYEQYF.

At least ten counts were recorded for this clonotype. The chain uses TRBV6-1 and TRBJ2-5; D uncertain. Trimming took 6 bases from V and 5 from J, leaving 7 bases between them. The CDR3 contains 11 residues. CDR1 and CDR2 (germline): MNHNS, SASEGT. The CDR3, as DNA: TGTGCCAGCAGCAGTGTCGAGACCCAGTACTTC. Amino acid sequence: CASSSVETQYF.

This clonotype was picked up many times. The CDR3 protein is CASSLGQTRMNTEAFF. CDR3 nucleotide sequence: TGCGCCAGCAGCTTGGGACAGACCCGTATGAACACTGAAGCTTTCTTT. The chain uses TRBV5-1 and TRBJ1-1; a weak D match, TRBD1 (5 bases). The ends were cut back, 0 bases at V and 0 bases at J, with 12 bases in the middle. This CDR3 has 16 residues. Germline V gene sequence: CDR1 SGHRS, CDR2 YFSETQ.